The 21 T cell receptor beta chains in this list originate from one sample, sequenced in a study of pediatric ulcerative colitis. Clones were read by immunoSEQ multiplex PCR, and TCRdb kept only the in-frame ones, dropping some. This sample yields about 24,000 clones, of which approximately 71% are seen a single time; roughly 7% belongs to the top ten. During colonoscopy, one to two rectal pinch biopsies were collected. The specimen sequenced was gut tissue. The receptors were sampled from a boy younger than 18 with severe ulcerative colitis.

This chain uses TRBV7-2 with TRBJ2-5, with no clear D. The CDR3 runs to 13 residues. Germline loops: CDR1 SGHTA, CDR2 FQGNSA. V was clipped by 3 bases and J by 5 bases, with 10 bases between them. CDR3 sequence: CASSFVRSETQYF. CDR3 DNA: TGTGCCAGCAGCTTCGTTAGGTCGGAGACCCAGTACTTC.

The V call is TRBV6-6, the J call TRBJ2-7; 12 bases match TRBD1. Trimming cost V 5 bases and J 0 bases; bases outside gene matches: 2. CDR1 and CDR2 (germline): MNHNY, SVGAGI (reference sequence). There are 15 residues in the CDR3. The CDR3 DNA sequence: TGTGCCAGCAGTGGGACAGGGGGCTCCTCCTACGAGCAGTACTTC. As protein: CASSGTGGSSYEQYF.

The chain is built from TRBV7-2 and TRBJ2-3; 13 nucleotides align to TRBD2. V gave up 5 bases and J gave up 6 bases; unmatched junction bases: 5. Germline V gives CDR1 SGHTA, CDR2 FQGNSA. The CDR3 sequence is 15 residues long. CDR3 sequence (DNA): TGTGCCAGCAGCGCCGGACTAGCGGGAGAGGATACGCAGTATTTT. This codes for CASSAGLAGEDTQYF.

The CDR3 reads CASSLAWNPEKLFF. In nucleotides, the CDR3 is TGTGCCAGCAGCTTAGCATGGAATCCTGAAAAACTGTTTTTT. The rearrangement links TRBV11-2 to TRBJ1-4; D gene unclear. Germline V gene sequence: CDR1 SGHAT, CDR2 FQNNGV. Trimming pared 1 base from V and 7 bases from J, leaving 10 bases between. The CDR3 length is 14 residues.

This chain joins TRBV7-2 and TRBJ2-2, with TRBD2 identical over 8 bases. CDR1 is SGHTA, CDR2 FQGNSA, per germline. The CDR3 sequence is 14 residues long. J was trimmed by 7 bases and V by 6 bases; bases with no gene match: 7. CDR3 region: CASRRLARDGELFF. CDR3 in DNA: TGTGCCAGCAGAAGACTAGCGCGGGACGGGGAGCTGTTTTTT.

As DNA, the CDR3 is TGTGCCAGCAGCTTAGAATCAGTACAGACCCTCGGGGATACGCAGTATTTT. Translating it yields CASSLESVQTLGDTQYF. The chain recombines TRBV7-9 with TRBJ2-3; D is unresolved. The CDR3 loop spans 17 amino acids. Trimming shortened V by 1 base and J by 6 bases, and 20 bases separated the two germline ends. In germline, CDR1 is SEHNR, CDR2 FQNEAQ (reference sequence).

The CDR3 nucleotides read TGTGCCAGCAGCTTAGTTAGCGGGAGGGCTCTTTTACCCCCCACGCAGTATTTT. Its translation: CASSLVSGRALLPPTQYF. The chain recombines TRBV7-9 with TRBJ2-3; 11 bases fit TRBD2. CDR1 and CDR2 (germline): SEHNR, FQNEAQ (reference sequence). The CDR3 consists of 18 residues. Germline trimming cut 1 base from V and 9 bases from J; bases unmatched to any gene: 15.

This sequence joins TRBV5-4 and TRBJ1-2, with 7 bases that match TRBD1. Germline V CDR1 and CDR2: SGHNT, YYREEE (reference sequence). The CDR3 totals 17 residues. V shed 1 base, J shed 2 bases, and the junction held 11 bases outside the gene matches. The CDR3 coding sequence is TGTGCCAGCAGCTTGTCACAGGGGACGAGGGGGAACTATGGCTACACCTTC. Translation: CASSLSQGTRGNYGYTF.

The rearrangement joins TRBV5-4 to TRBJ2-7; D may match TRBD1 or TRBD2 (5 bases each). The ends were cut back, 3 bases at V and 3 bases at J, with 16 bases in the middle. The CDR3 covers 15 residues. Germline V gene sequence: CDR1 SGHNT, CDR2 YYREEE (reference sequence). DNA for the CDR3: TGTGCCAGCAGCTCCGGGGACCCGGCCCTCTACGAGCAGTACTTC. This translates into CASSSGDPALYEQYF.

The chain carries TRBV4-1 and TRBJ2-7; TRBD1 aligns across 8 bases. Germline V CDR1 and CDR2: MGHRA, YSYEKL. After removal of 1 base from V and 4 bases from J, the junction contained 6 bases not matched to a gene. The CDR3 is made up of 15 amino acids. CDR3 in DNA: TGCGCCAGCAGCCAAGCCCGGGACAGGCGGTACGAGCAGTACTTC. It translates to CASSQARDRRYEQYF.

This chain connects TRBV27 to TRBJ2-3; 10 positions match TRBD2. Per the germline V gene, CDR1 is MNHEY and CDR2 is SMNVEV (reference sequence). The CDR3 length is 15 residues. The ends lost 5 bases at V and 5 bases at J; junction bases unmatched: 7. The CDR3 nucleotides are TGTGCCAGCAGTCCCAGCGGGAGGGCCGTAGATACGCAGTATTTT. It translates to CASSPSGRAVDTQYF.

This clone was seen a few times. J is TRBJ2-2 and V is TRBV2; D possibly corresponds to TRBD2 (6 bases). Germline V gene data show CDR1 as SNHLY and CDR2 as FYNNEI. Trimming took 4 bases from V and 1 from J, leaving 7 bases between them. The CDR3 extends over 14 amino acids. The CDR3, as DNA: TGTGCCAGCAGTGCGACTAGGAACACCGGGGAGCTGTTTTTT. Translating gives CASSATRNTGELFF.

The chain uses TRBV25-1 and TRBJ1-3; D not certain. The CDR3 covers 15 residues. Germline loops: CDR1 MGHDK, CDR2 SYGVNS. The V gene lost 4 bases and the J gene lost 1 base, with 11 bases spanning the gap. The DNA for the CDR3 is TGTGCCAGCAGTGCCCCTACACCGTCTGGAAACACCATATATTTT. The encoded protein is CASSAPTPSGNTIYF.

The chain joins TRBV10-1 to TRBJ1-5, with D tentatively TRBD1 (6 bases). Germline CDR1 is WNHNN and CDR2 is SYGVQD (reference sequence). This CDR3 region has 15 residues. Trimming took 7 bases from V and 0 from J, leaving 13 bases between them. The CDR3 DNA reads as TGCGCCAGCAATCCGGGACAACGTAGCAATCAGCCCCAGCATTTT. It is translated as CASNPGQRSNQPQHF.

The chain uses TRBV2 and TRBJ2-1; TRBD2 matches at 12 bases. Trimming cost V 5 bases and J 6 bases; bases outside gene matches: 5. Per the germline V gene, CDR1 is SNHLY and CDR2 is FYNNEI. The CDR3 loop spans 15 amino acids. The CDR3 is CASSSGTSGSNEQFF. Written as DNA, the CDR3 is TGTGCCAGCAGTTCCGGGACTAGCGGGTCCAATGAGCAGTTCTTC. The full variable domain, rest sourced from reference TRBV2 and TRBJ2-1, is EPEVTQTPSHQVTQMGQEVILRCVPISNHLYFYWYRQILGQKVEFLVSFYNNEISEKSEIFDDQFSVERPDGSNFTLKIRSTKLEDSAMYFCASSSGTSGSNEQFFGPGTRLTVL.

This rearrangement joins TRBV7-2 to TRBJ2-7; 7 bases align to TRBD2. Germline values: CDR1 SGHTA, CDR2 FQGNSA. The J segment lost 5 bases and the V segment lost 1 base, leaving 11 bases of the junction unmatched. This CDR3 contains 16 residues. DNA for the CDR3: TGTGCCAGCAGCTTAGTCTACGCGGGAGCACGCCACGAGCAGTACTTC. This codes for CASSLVYAGARHEQYF. The entire variable domain, with the rest obtained from reference TRBV7-2 and TRBJ2-7, is as follows: GAGVSQSPSNKVTEKGKDVELRCDPISGHTALYWYRQSLGQGLEFLIYFQGNSAPDKSGLPSDRFSAERTGGSVSTLTIQRTQQEDSAVYLCASSLVYAGARHEQYFGPGTRLTVT.

This clone was detected only once. The gene calls are TRBV7-9 and TRBJ2-7, with D perhaps matching TRBD2 (5 bases). The V gene's germline CDR1 is SEHNR and CDR2 FQNEAQ (reference sequence). CDR3 size: 14 residues. The V and J ends lost 1 base and 7 bases respectively, with 14 bases between them. The CDR3 DNA reads TGTGCCAGCAGCTTAGGTGGGCCCGGCGGGGAGCAGTACTTC. It yields the protein CASSLGGPGGEQYF.

The CDR3 region is CASSPGSKETQYF. As DNA, the CDR3 is TGTGCCAGCTCACCAGGATCGAAGGAGACCCAGTACTTC. The chain carries TRBV18 and TRBJ2-5; D not certain. Germline V gene lookup returns CDR1 KGHSH and CDR2 LQKENI. The CDR3 has 13 amino acids. Trimming pared 2 bases from V and 5 bases from J, leaving 9 bases between.

V usage is TRBV19 and J usage is TRBJ1-1; D gene ambiguous. The CDR3 is made up of 14 amino acids. Germline CDR1 LNHDA, CDR2 SQIVND (reference sequence). Trimming shortened V by 6 bases and J by 6 bases, and 17 bases separated the two germline ends. CDR3 amino acids: CASSDGPEGAEAFF. CDR3 DNA: TGTGCCAGTAGCGACGGGCCGGAAGGCGCTGAAGCTTTCTTT.

The chain links TRBV7-9 to TRBJ1-4; D not certain. Trimming cost V 1 base and J 8 bases, with 5 bases left between them. The germline CDR1 and CDR2 sequences are SEHNR and FQNEAQ (reference sequence). The CDR3 has 12 residues. The CDR3 sequence: CASSLGGEKLFF. In nucleotides, the CDR3 is TGTGCCAGCAGCTTAGGGGGAGAAAAACTGTTTTTT.

As to this clone: Other DNA sequences within the sample encode an identical CDR3. The chain recombines TRBV7-3 with TRBJ2-3; TRBD1 is a possible D gene (5 bases). Trimming removed 5 bases at V and 2 bases at J, with 11 bases between. The germline CDR1 and CDR2 sequences are SGHTA and FQGTGA. CDR3 length equals 14 residues. The DNA of the CDR3 is TGTGCCAGCAGCCTTCTAGGGGCCACAGATACGCAGTATTTT. Residues: CASSLLGATDTQYF.